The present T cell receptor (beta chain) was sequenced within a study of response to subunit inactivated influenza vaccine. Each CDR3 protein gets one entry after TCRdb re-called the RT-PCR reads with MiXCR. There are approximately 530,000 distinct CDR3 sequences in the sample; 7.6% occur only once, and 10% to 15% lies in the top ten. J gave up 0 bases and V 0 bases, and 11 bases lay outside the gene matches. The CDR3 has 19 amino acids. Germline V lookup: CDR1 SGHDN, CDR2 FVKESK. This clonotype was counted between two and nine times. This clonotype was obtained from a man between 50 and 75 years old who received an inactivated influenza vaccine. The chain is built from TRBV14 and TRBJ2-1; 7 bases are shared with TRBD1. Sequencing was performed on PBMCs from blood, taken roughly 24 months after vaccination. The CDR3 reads CASSQDRGQLLSSYNEQFF. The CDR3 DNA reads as TGTGCCAGCAGCCAAGATCGGGGACAGCTACTAAGCTCCTACAATGAGCAGTTCTTC.